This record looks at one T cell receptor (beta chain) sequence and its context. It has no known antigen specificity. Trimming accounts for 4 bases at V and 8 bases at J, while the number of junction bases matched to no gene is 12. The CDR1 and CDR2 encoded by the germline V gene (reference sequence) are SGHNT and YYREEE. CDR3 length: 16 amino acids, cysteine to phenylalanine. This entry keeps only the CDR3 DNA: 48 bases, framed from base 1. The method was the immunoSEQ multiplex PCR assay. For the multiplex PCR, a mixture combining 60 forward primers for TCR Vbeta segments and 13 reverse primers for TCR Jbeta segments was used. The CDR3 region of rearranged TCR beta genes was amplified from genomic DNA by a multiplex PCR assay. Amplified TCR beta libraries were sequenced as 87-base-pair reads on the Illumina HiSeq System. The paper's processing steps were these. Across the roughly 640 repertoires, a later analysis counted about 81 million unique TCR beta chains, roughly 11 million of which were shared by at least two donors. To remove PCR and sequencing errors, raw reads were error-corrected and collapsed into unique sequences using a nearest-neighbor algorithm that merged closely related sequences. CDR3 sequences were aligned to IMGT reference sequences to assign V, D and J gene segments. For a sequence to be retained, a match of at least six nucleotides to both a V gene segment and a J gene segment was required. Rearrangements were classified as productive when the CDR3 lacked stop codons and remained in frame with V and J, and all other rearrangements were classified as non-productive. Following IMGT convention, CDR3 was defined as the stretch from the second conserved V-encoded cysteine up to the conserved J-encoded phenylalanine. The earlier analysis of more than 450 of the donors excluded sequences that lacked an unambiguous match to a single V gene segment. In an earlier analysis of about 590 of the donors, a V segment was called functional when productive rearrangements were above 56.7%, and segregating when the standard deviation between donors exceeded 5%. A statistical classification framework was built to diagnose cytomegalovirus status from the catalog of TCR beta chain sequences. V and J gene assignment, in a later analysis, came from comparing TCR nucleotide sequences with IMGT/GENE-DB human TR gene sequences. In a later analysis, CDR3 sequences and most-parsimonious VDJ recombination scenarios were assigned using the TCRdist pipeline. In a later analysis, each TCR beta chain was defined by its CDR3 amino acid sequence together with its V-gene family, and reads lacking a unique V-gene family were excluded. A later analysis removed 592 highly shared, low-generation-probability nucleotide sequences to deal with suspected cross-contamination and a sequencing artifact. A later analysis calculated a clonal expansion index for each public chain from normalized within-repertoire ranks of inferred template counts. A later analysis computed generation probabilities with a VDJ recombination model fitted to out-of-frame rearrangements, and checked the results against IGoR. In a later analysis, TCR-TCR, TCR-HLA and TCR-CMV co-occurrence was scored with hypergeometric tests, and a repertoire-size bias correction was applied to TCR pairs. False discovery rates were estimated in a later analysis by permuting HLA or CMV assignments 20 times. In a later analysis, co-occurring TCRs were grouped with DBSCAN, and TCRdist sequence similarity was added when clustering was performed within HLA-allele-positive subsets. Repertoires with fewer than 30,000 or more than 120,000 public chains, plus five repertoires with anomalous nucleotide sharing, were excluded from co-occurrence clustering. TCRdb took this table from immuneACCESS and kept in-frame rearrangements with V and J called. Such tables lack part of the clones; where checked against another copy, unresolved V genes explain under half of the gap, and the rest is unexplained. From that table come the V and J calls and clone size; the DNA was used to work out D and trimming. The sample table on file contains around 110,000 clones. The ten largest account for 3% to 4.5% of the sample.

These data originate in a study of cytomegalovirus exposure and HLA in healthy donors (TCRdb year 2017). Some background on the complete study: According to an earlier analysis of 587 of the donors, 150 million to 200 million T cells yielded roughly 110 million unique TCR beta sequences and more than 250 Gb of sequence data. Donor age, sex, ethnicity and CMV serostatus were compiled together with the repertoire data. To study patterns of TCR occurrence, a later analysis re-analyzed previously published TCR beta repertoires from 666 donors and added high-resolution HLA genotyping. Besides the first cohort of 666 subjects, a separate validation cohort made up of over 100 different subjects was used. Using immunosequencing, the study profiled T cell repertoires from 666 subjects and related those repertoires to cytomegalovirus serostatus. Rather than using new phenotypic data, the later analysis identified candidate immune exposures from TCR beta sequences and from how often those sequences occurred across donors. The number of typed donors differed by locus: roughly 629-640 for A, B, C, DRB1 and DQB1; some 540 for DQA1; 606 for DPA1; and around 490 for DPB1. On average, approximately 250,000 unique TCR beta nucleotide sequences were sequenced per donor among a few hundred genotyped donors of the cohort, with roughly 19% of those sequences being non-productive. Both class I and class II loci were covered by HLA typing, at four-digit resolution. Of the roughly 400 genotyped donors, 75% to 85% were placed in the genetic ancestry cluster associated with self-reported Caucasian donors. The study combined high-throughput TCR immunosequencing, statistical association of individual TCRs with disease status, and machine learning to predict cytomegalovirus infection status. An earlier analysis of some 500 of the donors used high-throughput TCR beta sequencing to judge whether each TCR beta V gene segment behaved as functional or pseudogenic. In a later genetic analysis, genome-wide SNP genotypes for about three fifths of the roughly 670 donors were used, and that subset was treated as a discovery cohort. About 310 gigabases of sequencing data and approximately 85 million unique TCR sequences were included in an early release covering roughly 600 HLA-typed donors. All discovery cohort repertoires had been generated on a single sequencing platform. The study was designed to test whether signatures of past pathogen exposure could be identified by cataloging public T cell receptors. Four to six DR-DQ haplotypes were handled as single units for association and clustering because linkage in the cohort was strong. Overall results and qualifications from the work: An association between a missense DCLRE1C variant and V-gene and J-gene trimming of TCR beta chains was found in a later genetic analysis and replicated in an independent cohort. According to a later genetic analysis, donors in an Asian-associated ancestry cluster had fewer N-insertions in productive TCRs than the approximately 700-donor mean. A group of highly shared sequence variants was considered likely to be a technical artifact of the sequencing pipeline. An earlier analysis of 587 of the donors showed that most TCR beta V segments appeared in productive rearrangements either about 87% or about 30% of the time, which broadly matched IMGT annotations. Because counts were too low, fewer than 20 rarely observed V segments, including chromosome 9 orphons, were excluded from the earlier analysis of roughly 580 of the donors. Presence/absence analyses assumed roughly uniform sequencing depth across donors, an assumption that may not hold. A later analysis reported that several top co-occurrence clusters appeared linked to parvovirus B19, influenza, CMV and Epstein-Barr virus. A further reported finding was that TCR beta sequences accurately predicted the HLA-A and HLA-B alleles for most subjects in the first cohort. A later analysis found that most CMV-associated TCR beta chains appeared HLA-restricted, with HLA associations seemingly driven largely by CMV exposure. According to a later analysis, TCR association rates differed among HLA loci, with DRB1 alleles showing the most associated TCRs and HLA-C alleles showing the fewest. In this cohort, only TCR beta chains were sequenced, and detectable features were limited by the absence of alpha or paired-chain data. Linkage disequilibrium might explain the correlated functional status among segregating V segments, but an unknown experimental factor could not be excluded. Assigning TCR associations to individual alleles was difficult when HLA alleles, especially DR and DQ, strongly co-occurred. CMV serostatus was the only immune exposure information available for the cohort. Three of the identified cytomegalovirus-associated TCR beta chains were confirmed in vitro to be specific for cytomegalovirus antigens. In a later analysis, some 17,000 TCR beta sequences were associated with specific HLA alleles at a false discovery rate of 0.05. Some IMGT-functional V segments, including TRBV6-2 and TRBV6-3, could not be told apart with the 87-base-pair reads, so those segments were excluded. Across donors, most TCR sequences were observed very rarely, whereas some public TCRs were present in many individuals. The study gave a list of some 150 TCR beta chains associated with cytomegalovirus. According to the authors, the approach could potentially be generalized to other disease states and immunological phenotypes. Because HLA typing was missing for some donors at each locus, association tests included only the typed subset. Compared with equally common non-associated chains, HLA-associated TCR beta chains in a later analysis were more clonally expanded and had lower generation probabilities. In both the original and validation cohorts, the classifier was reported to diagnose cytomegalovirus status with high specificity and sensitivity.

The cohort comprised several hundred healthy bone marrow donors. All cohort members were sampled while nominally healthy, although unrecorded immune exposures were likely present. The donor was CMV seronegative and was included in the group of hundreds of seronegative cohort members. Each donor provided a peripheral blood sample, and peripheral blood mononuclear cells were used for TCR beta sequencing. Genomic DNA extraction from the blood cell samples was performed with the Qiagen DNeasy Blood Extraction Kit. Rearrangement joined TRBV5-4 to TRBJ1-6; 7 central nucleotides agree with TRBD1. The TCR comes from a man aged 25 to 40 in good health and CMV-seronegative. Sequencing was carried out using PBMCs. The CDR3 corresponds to CASSQEIGTAYSPLHF. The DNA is TGTGCCAGCAGCCAAGAGATCGGGACAGCTTATTCACCCCTCCACTTT.